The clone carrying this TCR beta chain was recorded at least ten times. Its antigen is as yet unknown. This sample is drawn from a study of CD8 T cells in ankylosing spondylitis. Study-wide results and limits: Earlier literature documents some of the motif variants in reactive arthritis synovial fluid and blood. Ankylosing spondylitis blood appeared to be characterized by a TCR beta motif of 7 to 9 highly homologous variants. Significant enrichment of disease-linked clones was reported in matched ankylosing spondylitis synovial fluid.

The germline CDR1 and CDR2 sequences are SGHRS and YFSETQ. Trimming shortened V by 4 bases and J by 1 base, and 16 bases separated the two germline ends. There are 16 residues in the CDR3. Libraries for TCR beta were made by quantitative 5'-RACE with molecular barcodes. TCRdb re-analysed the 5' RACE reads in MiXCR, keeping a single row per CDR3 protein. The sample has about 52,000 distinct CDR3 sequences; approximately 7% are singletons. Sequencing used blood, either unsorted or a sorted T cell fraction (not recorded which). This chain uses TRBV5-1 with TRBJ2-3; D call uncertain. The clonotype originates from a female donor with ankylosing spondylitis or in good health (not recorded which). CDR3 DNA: TGCGCCAGCAGCCCGACGATTCCTCGAGGCACAGATACGCAGTATTTT. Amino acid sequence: CASSPTIPRGTDTQYF.